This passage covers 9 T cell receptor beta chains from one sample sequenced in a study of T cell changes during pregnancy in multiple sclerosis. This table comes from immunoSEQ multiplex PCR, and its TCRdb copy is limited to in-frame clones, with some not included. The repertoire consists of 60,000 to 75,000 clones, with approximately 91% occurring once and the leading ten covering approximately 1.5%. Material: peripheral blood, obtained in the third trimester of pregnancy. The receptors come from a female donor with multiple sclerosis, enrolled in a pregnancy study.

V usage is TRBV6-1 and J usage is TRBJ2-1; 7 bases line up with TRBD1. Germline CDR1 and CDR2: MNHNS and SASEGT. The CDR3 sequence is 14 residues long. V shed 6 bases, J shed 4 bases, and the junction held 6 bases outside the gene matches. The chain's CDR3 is CASSTGTVYNEQFF. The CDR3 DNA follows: TGTGCCAGCAGCACCGGGACAGTTTACAATGAGCAGTTCTTC.

The CDR3 protein is CASSFNYRDSPLHF. CDR3 bases: TGTGCCAGCAGTTTCAACTACAGGGATTCACCCCTCCACTTT. This chain links TRBV27 with TRBJ1-6; D perhaps matches TRBD1 (6 bases). Trimming removed 3 bases at V and 8 bases at J, with 11 bases between. The CDR3 length is 14 residues. CDR1 is MNHEY and CDR2 is SMNVEV in the germline V gene (reference sequence).

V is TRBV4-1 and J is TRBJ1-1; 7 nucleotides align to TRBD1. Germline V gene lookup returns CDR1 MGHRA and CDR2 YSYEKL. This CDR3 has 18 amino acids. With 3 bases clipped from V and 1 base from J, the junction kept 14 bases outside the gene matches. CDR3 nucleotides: TGCGCCAGCAGCCACCCCAGGGACAGCTCAAATACGAACACTGAAGCTTTCTTT. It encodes CASSHPRDSSNTNTEAFF.

CDR3 in amino acids: CASSLDRARTEAFF. The CDR3, as DNA: TGCGCCAGCAGCTTGGACAGGGCCCGCACTGAAGCTTTCTTT. This chain joins TRBV5-1 and TRBJ1-1; D perhaps matches TRBD1 (6 bases). Trimming removed 0 bases from V and 4 bases from J, with 10 bases in between. CDR1 and CDR2 from the germline V gene are SGHRS and YFSETQ. The CDR3 totals 14 residues.

The CDR3 sequence is CASRGLGRGDLPYGYTF. The DNA for the CDR3 is TGTGCCAGCAGAGGATTAGGAAGGGGCGACCTCCCCTATGGCTACACCTTC. V and J are TRBV5-6 and TRBJ1-2, with D perhaps matching TRBD1 (5 bases). Trimming removed 5 bases from V and 4 bases from J, with 24 bases in between. The CDR3 extends over 17 amino acids. Germline V gene lookup returns CDR1 SGHDT and CDR2 YYEEEE.

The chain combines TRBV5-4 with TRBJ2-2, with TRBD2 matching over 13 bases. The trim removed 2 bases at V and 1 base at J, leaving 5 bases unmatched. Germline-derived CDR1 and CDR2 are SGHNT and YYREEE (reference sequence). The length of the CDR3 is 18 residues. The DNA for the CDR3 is TGTGCCAGCAGCTTTCCACGGACTAGCGGGGGGAACACCGGGGAGCTGTTTTTT. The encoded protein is CASSFPRTSGGNTGELFF.

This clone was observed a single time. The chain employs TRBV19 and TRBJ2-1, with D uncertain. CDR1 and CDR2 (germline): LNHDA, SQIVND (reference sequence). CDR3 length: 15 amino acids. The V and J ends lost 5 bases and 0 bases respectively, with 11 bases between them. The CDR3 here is CASSPRLGSYNEQFF. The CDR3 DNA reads TGTGCCAGTAGTCCCCGCCTCGGCTCCTACAATGAGCAGTTCTTC.

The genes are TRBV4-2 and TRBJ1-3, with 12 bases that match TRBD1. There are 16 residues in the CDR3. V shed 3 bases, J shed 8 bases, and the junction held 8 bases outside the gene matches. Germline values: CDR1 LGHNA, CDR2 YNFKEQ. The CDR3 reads CASSQGDRGREDTIYF. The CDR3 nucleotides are TGTGCCAGCAGCCAGGGGGACAGGGGGCGCGAGGACACCATATATTTT.

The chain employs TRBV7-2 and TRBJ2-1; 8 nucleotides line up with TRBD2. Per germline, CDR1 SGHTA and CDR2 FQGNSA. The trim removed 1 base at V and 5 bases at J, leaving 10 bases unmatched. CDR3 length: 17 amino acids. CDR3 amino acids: CASSLVYGGAGNNEQFF. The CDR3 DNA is TGTGCCAGCAGCTTAGTGTACGGGGGGGCGGGGAACAATGAGCAGTTCTTC.